Listed below are T cell receptor beta chains from one sample, sequenced in a study of blood T cell repertoires in COVID-19. The protocol was immunoSEQ multiplex PCR, while the TCRdb copy is restricted to in-frame clones and leaves out a portion. The sample has under 250,000 clones, about 79% seen once; the top ten hold around 3.4%. The sequencing sample was made of PBMCs or T cells enriched from blood (not recorded which). These receptors were taken from a woman between 55 and 75 years old who had recovered from COVID-19. Each CDR3 is given without its conserved first and last residue.

TRBV7-9,TRBJ2-2,ASSLQELANTGELF
TRBV7-9,TRBJ2-7,ASSSGTGGSYEQY
TRBV6-5,TRBJ2-5,ASLLQETQY
TRBV29-1,TRBJ1-2,SVGNRDGYT
TRBV5-6,TRBJ1-6,ASSPGVAGVMNNSPLH
TRBV7-7,TRBJ2-3,ASSLVGGPTDTQY
TRBV6-1,TRBJ2-1,ASSETRDYNEQF
TRBV11-3,TRBJ2-7,ASSPGLAYEQY
TRBV3-1/TRBV3-2,TRBJ1-2,ASSQTSGYT
TRBV9,TRBJ2-3,ASSVVGTSGALDTQY
TRBV19,TRBJ1-5,ASSIGGPSNQPQH
TRBV7-9,TRBJ2-7,ASSSWTSGAYEQY
TRBV7-2,TRBJ1-2,ASSLQGARGYGYT
TRBV5-1,TRBJ2-7,ASSSGSGTGVYEQY
TRBV3-1/TRBV3-2,TRBJ1-3,ASSPSVLSGNTIY
TRBV4-3,TRBJ1-1,ASSQGDRVNTEAF
TRBV9,TRBJ1-6,ASSVGGNSYNSPLH
TRBV29-1,TRBJ1-5,SAQPSGNQPQH
TRBV6-6,TRBJ1-5,ASSYGPGENQPQH
TRBV5-1,TRBJ2-2,ASSLAISGGRELF
TRBV19,TRBJ1-1,ASSLWGGSTEAF
TRBV11-1,TRBJ1-1,ASSLEQMSMNTEAF
TRBV4-2,TRBJ2-1,ASSPTSGAQNEQF
TRBV5-1,TRBJ1-4,ASSPSTQGTNEKLF
TRBV19,TRBJ1-2,ASSRLPHYGYT
TRBV18,TRBJ2-1,ASSSGLAGGPSSYNEQF
TRBV14,TRBJ2-7,ASSATGYEQY
TRBV7-6,TRBJ2-7,ASSYTGTGGDEQY
TRBV12-3/TRBV12-4,TRBJ2-1,ASRLAAGNEQF
TRBV19,TRBJ1-2,ASTTGGSRDYGYT
TRBV9,TRBJ2-1,ASSPGDSYNEQF
TRBV7-8,TRBJ1-1,ASSLGVGSGGEAF
TRBV29-1,TRBJ2-1,SVDSGVLANEQF
TRBV19,TRBJ2-1,ASSPRDNNEQF
TRBV19,TRBJ2-7,ASSTGLAGGAAYEQY
TRBV5-4,TRBJ1-1,ASRLGQRLNTEAF
TRBV30,TRBJ1-2,AWRGTGLNYGYT